This T cell receptor beta chain was found in a study of cytomegalovirus exposure and HLA in healthy donors. Study observations and caveats: Upon later analysis, HLA-associated TCR beta chains proved more clonally expanded than other, equally common chains. Several of the most significant clusters appeared, in a later analysis, to be linked to common viral pathogens.

As concerns this clone: As yet, its antigen is unknown.

The V segment lost 7 bases and the J segment 10 bases; nucleotides outside the gene matches: 8. Germline CDR1 is MDHEN and CDR2 is SYDVKM. The CDR3 loop spans 13 amino acids. PCR amplification relied on 60 Vbeta primers (plus 13 Jbeta primers). This table comes from immunoSEQ multiplex PCR, and its TCRdb copy is limited to in-frame clones, with some not included. The sample has approximately 95,000 clones; about 78% are singletons. The chain uses TRBV28 and TRBJ2-1, with TRBD2 identical over 9 bases. The sample comprised PBMCs. The receptor's source is a middle-aged woman in good health and CMV-seropositive. The CDR3 region has the DNA TGTGCCAGCAAGTCTAGCGGGATTGGCGAGCAGTTCTTC. It codes for CASKSSGIGEQFF.